One sample yielded the 7 T cell receptor beta chains listed below, sequenced in a study of blood T cells in healthy people across ages. Then a second PCR, running roughly 7 to 11 cycles, was carried out with a sample-barcoded 5' primer and a J-beta primer mix. TCRdb used MiXCR to reprocess the 5' RACE reads, holding one entry per CDR3 protein. The sample carries about 400,000 distinct CDR3 sequences, about 52% recorded once. Sequencing was done on a sample of blood. Receptors originate from a man between 60 and 75 years old in good health.

The chain uses TRBV27 and TRBJ1-1, with 7 bases identical to TRBD1. The CDR3 covers 14 residues. With V trimmed by 5 bases and J by 1 base, 4 bases remained unmatched. CDR1 is MNHEY, CDR2 SMNVEV, per germline (reference sequence). The CDR3 spells CASSVGQTNTEAFF. The CDR3 region has the DNA TGTGCCAGCAGTGTGGGACAGACGAACACTGAAGCTTTCTTT.

The CDR3 bases are TGTGCCAGCAGCTTTCCAGCGGGAGGGCCTTTGGATGAGCAGTTCTTC. Translating gives CASSFPAGGPLDEQFF. V gene TRBV5-6 combines with J gene TRBJ2-1; 10 bases are shared with TRBD2. Trimming took 2 bases from V and 8 from J; bases not matched to a gene: 10. Germline V gene sequence: CDR1 SGHDT, CDR2 YYEEEE. The CDR3 has 16 amino acids.

This clonotype was detected many times. The rearrangement links TRBV7-9 to TRBJ1-4; possible D gene TRBD1, 6 bases. V was clipped by 4 bases and J by 8 bases, with 11 bases between them. There are 13 residues in the CDR3. Per the germline V gene, CDR1 is SEHNR and CDR2 is FQNEAQ (reference sequence). Here the CDR3 reads CASSSGHLEKLFF. The CDR3, as DNA: TGTGCCAGCAGCTCGGGACACTTAGAAAAACTGTTTTTT.

The chain links TRBV5-4 to TRBJ1-1; D uncertain. The length of the CDR3 is 16 residues. Germline lookup yields CDR1 SGHNT and CDR2 YYREEE (reference sequence). Deletions cut 4 bases from V and 2 bases from J, with 18 bases between. This CDR3 is CASSPKDAGPNTEAFF. CDR3 in DNA: TGTGCCAGCAGCCCGAAGGATGCAGGACCAAACACTGAAGCTTTCTTT.

The chain links TRBV9 to TRBJ2-5, with 13 nucleotides matching TRBD2. The germline CDR1 and CDR2 sequences are SGDLS and YYNGEE. V gave up 4 bases and J gave up 2 bases; unmatched junction bases: 5. This CDR3 has 16 residues. This CDR3 reads CASSPGLAGVQETQYF. As DNA, the CDR3 is TGTGCCAGCAGCCCCGGACTAGCGGGGGTACAAGAGACCCAGTACTTC.

The chain recombines TRBV20-1 with TRBJ1-2; a possible D gene is TRBD1 (5 bases). Germline CDR1 reads DFQATT; CDR2 reads SNEGSKA (reference sequence). The ends were cut back, 1 base at V and 0 bases at J, with 15 bases in the middle. This CDR3 region has 16 residues. CDR3 nucleotide sequence: TGCAGTGCTAGAGCTAAGGGGTTCGGGGCTAACTATGGCTACACCTTC. Its protein product is CSARAKGFGANYGYTF.

The chain combines TRBV28 with TRBJ2-7; D may be TRBD1 (5 bases). CDR3 length: 14 residues. The germline V and J ends were trimmed by 1 base and 0 bases, with 7 bases remaining between them. Per germline, CDR1 MDHEN and CDR2 SYDVKM. CDR3 nucleotides: TGTGCCAGCAGTTTATCAGGGTTCTCCTACGAGCAGTACTTC. Residues: CASSLSGFSYEQYF.